One and the same sample provided the 17 T cell receptor beta chains below, sequenced in a study of T cells after yellow fever vaccination. MiXCR, run by TCRdb on the 5' RACE reads, gives a single entry per CDR3 protein. The data show about 350,000 distinct CDR3 sequences, with over 4% seen just once and roughly 25% held by the top ten. The sequencing used PBMCs, collected 5 days after the yellow fever booster vaccination. The receptor set was obtained from a man aged 18-30 years who received the YFV17D yellow fever vaccine.

The rearrangement uses TRBV11-2 and TRBJ2-1; possible D gene TRBD1, 5 bases. CDR1 SGHAT and CDR2 FQNNGV come from the germline V gene. V gave up 4 bases and J gave up 1 base, with 14 bases separating them. CDR3 length: 16 residues. The CDR3 reads CASSSGKPRSYNEQFF. The CDR3 DNA sequence: TGTGCCAGCAGCTCAGGGAAACCGCGATCCTACAATGAGCAGTTCTTC.

This clonotype appeared a few times. CDR3 nucleotide sequence: TGTGCCAGCAGCCCCGCCGGGGGGCCCTCCTACAATGAGCAGTTCTTC. This encodes CASSPAGGPSYNEQFF. The gene calls are TRBV9 and TRBJ2-1, with D perhaps TRBD2 (7 bases). The CDR3 is 16 residues long. The germline V gene has CDR1 SGDLS and CDR2 YYNGEE. V lost 4 bases and J lost 0, with 14 bases in between.

This clonotype was seen a handful of times. The V and J genes are TRBV3-2 and TRBJ1-1. TRBV3-2 counts as a pseudogene. The CDR3 has 12 amino acids. Here the CDR3 reads CASSQAHTEAFF. CDR3 coding DNA: TGTGCCAGCAGCCAAGCCCACACTGAAGCTTTCTTT.

In its sample, this clonotype was seen many times. The chain combines TRBV12-3 or TRBV12-4 with TRBJ2-5; D is unresolved. This CDR3 has 11 amino acids. Trimming removed 6 bases at V and 4 bases at J, with 6 bases between. DNA for the CDR3: TGTGCCAGCAGCCCCGCAGAGACCCAGTACTTC. Residues: CASSPAETQYF.

This sequence joins TRBV2 and TRBJ2-7; 9 positions match TRBD1. The CDR3 covers 15 residues. Germline V CDR1 and CDR2: SNHLY, FYNNEI. The V segment lost 4 bases and the J segment 7 bases; nucleotides outside the gene matches: 11. CDR3 in amino acids: CASSAGDRELSEQYV. As DNA, the CDR3 is TGTGCCAGCAGTGCCGGGGACAGGGAGCTTTCGGAGCAGTACGTC.

Only a few counts were recorded for this clonotype. This chain links TRBV5-1 with TRBJ1-2; 7 bases are a match to TRBD1. The germline V gene has CDR1 SGHRS and CDR2 YFSETQ. V lost 1 base to trimming and J lost 2 bases; unmatched junction nucleotides: 2. The CDR3 loop spans 14 amino acids. The CDR3 nucleotides are TGCGCCAGCAGCTTGACAGGGGAGAACTATGGCTACACCTTC. Protein product: CASSLTGENYGYTF.

This rearrangement joins TRBV27 to TRBJ2-4; D unclear. The CDR3 has 13 amino acids. The V end was cut by 6 bases, the J end by 8 bases, with 14 bases between. The germline CDR1 and CDR2 sequences are MNHEY and SMNVEV (reference sequence). The CDR3 is CASRGRNEDIQYF. DNA for the CDR3: TGTGCCAGCAGGGGCAGAAATGAGGACATTCAGTACTTC.

This clonotype occurred many times. The rearrangement uses TRBV9 and TRBJ2-3; the D is unclear. CDR1 and CDR2 (germline): SGDLS, YYNGEE. V was clipped by 4 bases and J by 4 bases, with 10 bases between them. The CDR3 has 13 residues. CDR3 nucleotides: TGTGCCAGCAGCCCCGGTGGGGCAGATACGCAGTATTTT. It codes for CASSPGGADTQYF.

The chain joins TRBV12-3 or TRBV12-4 to TRBJ2-2; weak D call: TRBD2 (5 bases). V lost 6 bases and J 6 bases, leaving 11 bases between the germline ends. The CDR3 covers 13 residues. This CDR3 is CASRPNGAGELFF. The CDR3 DNA reads TGTGCCAGCAGACCAAACGGGGCCGGGGAGCTGTTTTTT.

This chain connects TRBV12-3 or TRBV12-4 to TRBJ1-1, with D maybe TRBD1 (5 bases). This CDR3 has 13 residues. V lost 6 bases to trimming and J lost 3 bases, with 11 bases between them. The CDR3 loop is CASRSRVYTEAFF. As DNA, the CDR3 is TGTGCCAGCAGATCCAGGGTATACACTGAAGCTTTCTTT.

V and J are TRBV15 and TRBJ2-3, with TRBD2 matching over 11 bases. The CDR3 runs 17 residues. J gave up 2 bases and V 0 bases, and 4 bases lay outside the gene matches. Germline V CDR1 and CDR2: LNHNV, YYDKDF (reference sequence). CDR3 protein: CATSREASGGHTDTQYF. The CDR3 DNA follows: TGTGCCACCAGCAGAGAGGCTAGCGGGGGGCACACAGATACGCAGTATTTT.

This clonotype was seen more than once but under ten times. Germline and junction disagree at one end, which may indicate a read error. The chain combines TRBV9 with TRBJ2-1; perhaps TRBD2 as D (5 bases). CDR1 is SGDLS, CDR2 YYNGEE, per germline. This CDR3 has 14 residues. CDR3 bases: TGTGCCAGCAGCGTAGGGGCAGACTACAGTGAGCAGTTCTTC. Its protein product is CASSVGADYSEQFF.

The chain joins TRBV7-2 to TRBJ2-1; TRBD2 might be the D (6 bases). The V end lost 1 base, the J end lost 7 bases, and 11 bases lay between the germline ends. Germline CDR1 is SGHTA and CDR2 is FQGNSA. This CDR3 contains 14 residues. The CDR3 nucleotides read TGTGCCAGCAGCTTAGTGGCGGCGGGGAATGAGCAGTTCTTC. Protein: CASSLVAAGNEQFF.

This clonotype was counted only a few times. The gene calls are TRBV4-1 and TRBJ1-3; D ambiguous. The CDR3 is 17 residues long. The V end was cut by 0 bases, the J end by 2 bases, with 14 bases between. In germline, CDR1 is MGHRA, CDR2 YSYEKL. As DNA, the CDR3 is TGCGCCAGCAGCCAAGATATGGCCGAGGTACCTGGAAACACCATATATTTT. It yields the protein CASSQDMAEVPGNTIYF.

This clonotype came up a few times. The chain has TRBV5-1 and TRBJ2-7; D is perhaps TRBD1 (7 bases). The CDR3 totals 14 residues. Germline V lookup: CDR1 SGHRS, CDR2 YFSETQ. V dropped 5 bases and J dropped 4 bases, with 16 bases sitting between them. The CDR3 region has the DNA TGCGCCAGCAGGGACTTAGCAGGGGGGTACGAGCAGTACTTC. Translation: CASRDLAGGYEQYF.

This clonotype has ten or more counts. The chain has TRBV4-3 and TRBJ1-2; no clear D. CDR3 length: 14 amino acids. V shed 0 bases and J shed 4 bases, with 9 bases lying between them. In germline, CDR1 is LGHNA, CDR2 YSLEER. This chain's CDR3 is CASSQDLAGYGYTF. The CDR3, as DNA: TGCGCCAGCAGCCAAGATCTTGCAGGCTATGGCTACACCTTC.

This clonotype was detected only a few times. The chain joins TRBV11-2 to TRBJ2-3; 7 bases map to TRBD2. V shed 3 bases and J 0 bases; nucleotides not matched to a gene: 6. Germline lookup yields CDR1 SGHAT and CDR2 FQNNGV. The CDR3 is 16 amino acids. As DNA, the CDR3 is TGTGCCAGCAGCTTCGGGAGGCTAACTAGCACAGATACGCAGTATTTT. Translating it yields CASSFGRLTSTDTQYF.